The rows below give T cell receptor beta chains drawn from one sample of a study of T cell repertoires in cytomegalovirus infection. Which antigens these TCRs recognize remains unknown. TCRdb re-called the reads with MiXCR, one entry per CDR3 protein. This sample has 90,000 to 130,000 distinct CDR3 sequences, with 10% found just once. Material for sequencing was PBMCs, sequenced either directly or after in vitro stimulation (not recorded which). The origin of the receptors is a human donor in good health (CMV status not recorded). Some clones in this sample may be carry-over from other donors' samples. Both conserved end residues are part of each CDR3. D genes are given only for firm matches. Clone size is stated in some rows and not others, as once, few, many or a class when expanded.

d_gene,v_gene,j_gene,abundance,CDR3nt,CDR3aa
TRBD1,TRBV7-2,TRBJ1-5,few,TGTGCCAGCAGCTTAAGGGCCCAGGGGGTTGGCCAGCCCCAGCATTTT,CASSLRAQGVGQPQHF
-,TRBV7-2,TRBJ2-1,few,TGTGCCAGCAGCCCAGCAGGGGGGAGTCCCTCCTACAATGAGCAGTTCTTC,CASSPAGGSPSYNEQFF
-,TRBV6-6,TRBJ2-5,few,TGTGCCAGCAGATTCGACATTACGGAGACCCAGTACTTC,CASRFDITETQYF
TRBD1,TRBV19,TRBJ1-5,many,TGTGCCAGTAGTCAGGACGGAGGACAGGTCAACAATCAGCCCCAGCATTTT,CASSQDGGQVNNQPQHF
-,TRBV25-1,TRBJ2-7,many,TGTGCCAGCAGTGAATGGGGAGACTCCTACGAGCAGTACTTC,CASSEWGDSYEQYF
-,TRBV7-8,TRBJ2-5,many,TGTGCCAGCAGCGCATCCGGGTCCACAGAGACCCAGTACTTC,CASSASGSTETQYF
-,TRBV4-1,TRBJ2-1,-,TGCGCCAGCAGCCACTCCTACCATGAGCAGTTCTTC,CASSHSYHEQFF
-,TRBV6-5,TRBJ2-7,-,TGTGCCAGCAGCATCCGACGGGGCCCCTACGAGCAGTACTTC,CASSIRRGPYEQYF
TRBD2,TRBV15,TRBJ2-5,many,TGTGCCACTAGAGCGGGAGCCCTCCAAGAGACCCAGTACTTC,CATRAGALQETQYF
TRBD1,TRBV6-6,TRBJ1-2,-,TGTGCCGGTCGACAGGGGGTCTCGTTCACCTTC,CAGRQGVSFTF
-,TRBV3-1,TRBJ2-2,few,TGTGCCAGCAGCTCGCGAGGGGACAACACCGGGGAGCTGTTTTTT,CASSSRGDNTGELFF
TRBD1,TRBV20-1,TRBJ1-5,-,TGCAGTGCTAGTGGGTGGGTCGGGGACAGGGGGGGGCATCAGCCCCAGCATTTT,CSASGWVGDRGGHQPQHF
TRBD2,TRBV12-3/TRBV12-4,TRBJ2-2,many,TGTGCCAGCAGCCCGGCCGGGAGGGAGCGCACCGGGGAGCTGTTTTTT,CASSPAGRERTGELFF
TRBD1,TRBV19,TRBJ2-1,few,TGTGCCAGTAGTACGGCGGACAGGGGAGAGCAGTTCTTC,CASSTADRGEQFF
-,TRBV27,TRBJ1-1,many,TGTGCCAGCAGCCGGATCGGGGGCAACACTGAAGCTTTCTTT,CASSRIGGNTEAFF
-,TRBV2,TRBJ1-2,many,TGTGCCAGCAGTGAGCGGCAGGCCTATGGCTACACCTTC,CASSERQAYGYTF
-,TRBV2,TRBJ1-1,many,TGTGCCAGCAAGACGGTCACTGAAGCTTTCTTT,CASKTVTEAFF
-,TRBV12-3/TRBV12-4,TRBJ1-1,-,TGTGCCAGCAGTTTAGTCCGGGGACACACTGAAGCTTTCTTT,CASSLVRGHTEAFF
-,TRBV27,TRBJ1-6,-,TGTGCCAGCGCTCGGCCCCTCCACTTT,CASARPLHF
-,TRBV11-3,TRBJ1-1,few,TGTGCCAGCAGCTTGTATGGGGATGAAGCTTTCTTT,CASSLYGDEAFF
TRBD1,TRBV4-3,TRBJ2-1,few,TGCGCCAGCAGCTTAAGACAGGGCTCCTACAATGAGCAGTTCTTC,CASSLRQGSYNEQFF
TRBD1,TRBV20-1,TRBJ2-3,-,TGCAGTACAAGGACAGGAACGTCAGATACGCAGTATTTT,CSTRTGTSDTQYF
TRBD2,TRBV7-2,TRBJ2-1,many,TGTGCCAGCAGCGATTACGGGGCGGGAGGGCCAAATGAGCAGTTCTTC,CASSDYGAGGPNEQFF
-,TRBV27,TRBJ2-7,few,TGTGCCAGCAGGTCTAGAGCGACTAAGCAGTACTTC,CASRSRATKQYF
TRBD1,TRBV5-1,TRBJ1-1,few,TGCGCCAGCATCGGACAGGGGTTGAACGCTGAAGCTTTCTTT,CASIGQGLNAEAFF
TRBD2,TRBV7-6,TRBJ2-1,many,TGTGCCAGCACCGCGGGGGGGAAATACAATGAGCAGTTCTTC,CASTAGGKYNEQFF
-,TRBV7-2,TRBJ2-5,many,TGTGCCAGCAGCCCGGGCACTTTAGGGACCCAGTACTTC,CASSPGTLGTQYF
TRBD2,TRBV7-6,TRBJ2-3,few,TGTGCCAGCAGCTTAGCGGGACTAGCGGGGGCCGAACCCACAGATACGCAGTATTTT,CASSLAGLAGAEPTDTQYF
TRBD1,TRBV18,TRBJ1-5,few,TGTGCCAGCTCACCACAGATCCCAGGGGGTGGCAATCAGCCCCAGCATTTT,CASSPQIPGGGNQPQHF
TRBD2,TRBV20-1,TRBJ2-5,-,TGCAGTGCTAGAGATGCTAGCGGGAGTGAGACCCAGTACTTC,CSARDASGSETQYF
TRBD2,TRBV2,TRBJ2-2,many,TGTGCCAGCAGGCGGACTAGCGGGATACTTGGCGGGGAGCTGTTTTTT,CASRRTSGILGGELFF
TRBD2,TRBV29-1,TRBJ2-1,few,TGCAGCGTCGCCTCTAGCGGTTACAATGAGCAGTTCTTC,CSVASSGYNEQFF
TRBD1,TRBV28,TRBJ1-5,many,TGTGCCAGCAGTTGGACAGGGGATCATCAGCCCCAGCATTTT,CASSWTGDHQPQHF
TRBD1,TRBV19,TRBJ2-1,many,TGTGCCAGTAGTATAGTGGGACAGGGCTCCTACAATGAGCAGTTCTTC,CASSIVGQGSYNEQFF
-,TRBV20-1,TRBJ1-2,few,TGCAGTGCTAGTACAGGGAACTATGGCTACACCTTC,CSASTGNYGYTF
-,TRBV6-2/TRBV6-3,TRBJ1-1,few,TGTGCCAGCAGTTACCTCCTAGGGAACACTGAAGCTTTCTTT,CASSYLLGNTEAFF
TRBD1,TRBV6-2/TRBV6-3,TRBJ2-2,-,TGTGCCAGCAGGACAGGGGGTCCCGGGGAGCTGTTTTTT,CASRTGGPGELFF
-,TRBV19,TRBJ2-1,-,TGTGCCAGTAACTCAGGACCCAGCTCCTACAATGAGCAGTTCTTC,CASNSGPSSYNEQFF
-,TRBV3-1,TRBJ2-2,-,TGTGCCAGCAGCCCGTGGGTCGGGGAGCTGTTTTTT,CASSPWVGELFF
TRBD2,TRBV4-3,TRBJ2-2,many,TGCGCCAGCAGCCAAGATGCTAGCGGGATCACCGGGGAGCTGTTTTTT,CASSQDASGITGELFF
-,TRBV7-2,TRBJ2-6,many,TGTGCCAGCAGCTTAACGCGGGATGCTGGGGCCAACGTCCTGACTTTC,CASSLTRDAGANVLTF
TRBD2,TRBV19,TRBJ2-2,-,TGTGCCAGTAGTATAGGGACTAGCGGGATTTCAGGGGAGCTGTTTTTT,CASSIGTSGISGELFF
TRBD1,TRBV7-8,TRBJ2-7,few,TGTGCCAGCAGCCCTCACGGGACAGGCTACGAGCAGTACTTC,CASSPHGTGYEQYF
-,TRBV19,TRBJ2-1,few,TGTGCCAGTAGTATATCACGAGGGGCGGCTAGCTCCTACAATGAGCAGTTCTTC,CASSISRGAASSYNEQFF
TRBD2,TRBV2,TRBJ2-3,many,TGTGCCAGCAGCTGGGCGGGAGGGCCCGATACGCAGTATTTT,CASSWAGGPDTQYF
TRBD2,TRBV20-1,TRBJ2-1,-,TGCAGTGCTAGACCATCCGGGACTAGCGATTGGAATGAGCAGTTCTTC,CSARPSGTSDWNEQFF
-,TRBV5-1,TRBJ2-3,-,TGCGCCAGCAGCTTGTCCGGGACAAAAGCCCAAACTTCAGATACGCAGTATTTT,CASSLSGTKAQTSDTQYF
TRBD1,TRBV7-2,TRBJ2-3,many,TGTGCCAGCAGCTTGGGTGGGGGACAGGGATATAGGAGCACAGATACGCAGTATTTT,CASSLGGGQGYRSTDTQYF
-,TRBV11-2,TRBJ1-5,many,TGTGCCAGCAGCTTAGGTCCGGGAGGCTTTGATCAGCCCCAGCATTTT,CASSLGPGGFDQPQHF
TRBD2,TRBV7-2,TRBJ2-3,many,TGTGCCAGCAGCTTTCAGGCGGGAGCCACAGATACGCAGTATTTT,CASSFQAGATDTQYF
TRBD1,TRBV7-8,TRBJ2-6,many,TGTGCCAGCAGCCACCGACAGGGGGCATTAGGTGCTGGGGCCAACGTCCTGACTTTC,CASSHRQGALGAGANVLTF
-,TRBV28,TRBJ2-7,few,TGTGCCAGCAGCCCCAGGGGGGGGCCCTCCTACGAGCAGTACTTC,CASSPRGGPSYEQYF
TRBD1,TRBV20-1,TRBJ1-2,many,TGCAGTGCTAGAGATGGAGGGGGCGCAGGGGAGGGCTACACCTTC,CSARDGGGAGEGYTF